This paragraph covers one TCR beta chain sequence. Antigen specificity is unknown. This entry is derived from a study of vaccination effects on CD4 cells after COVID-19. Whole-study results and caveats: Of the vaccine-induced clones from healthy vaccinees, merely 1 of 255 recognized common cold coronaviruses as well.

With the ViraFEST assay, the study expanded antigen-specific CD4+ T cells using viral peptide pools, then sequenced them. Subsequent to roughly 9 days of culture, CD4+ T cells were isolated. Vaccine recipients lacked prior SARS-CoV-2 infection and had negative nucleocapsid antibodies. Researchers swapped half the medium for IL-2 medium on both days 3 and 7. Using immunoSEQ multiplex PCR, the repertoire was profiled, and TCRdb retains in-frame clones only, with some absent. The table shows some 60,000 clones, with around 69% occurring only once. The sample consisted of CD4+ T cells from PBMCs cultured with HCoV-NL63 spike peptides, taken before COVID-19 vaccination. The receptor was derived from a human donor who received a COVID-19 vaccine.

The CDR3: CASSLTGYREKLFF. DNA of the CDR3: TGTGCCAGCAGTTTAACAGGGTATAGGGAAAAACTGTTTTTT. V and J are TRBV27 and TRBJ1-4; TRBD1 might be the D (6 bases). CDR3 length: 14 amino acids. Per the germline V gene, CDR1 is MNHEY and CDR2 is SMNVEV (reference sequence). Trimming stripped 2 bases from V and 8 bases from J, with 12 bases between.